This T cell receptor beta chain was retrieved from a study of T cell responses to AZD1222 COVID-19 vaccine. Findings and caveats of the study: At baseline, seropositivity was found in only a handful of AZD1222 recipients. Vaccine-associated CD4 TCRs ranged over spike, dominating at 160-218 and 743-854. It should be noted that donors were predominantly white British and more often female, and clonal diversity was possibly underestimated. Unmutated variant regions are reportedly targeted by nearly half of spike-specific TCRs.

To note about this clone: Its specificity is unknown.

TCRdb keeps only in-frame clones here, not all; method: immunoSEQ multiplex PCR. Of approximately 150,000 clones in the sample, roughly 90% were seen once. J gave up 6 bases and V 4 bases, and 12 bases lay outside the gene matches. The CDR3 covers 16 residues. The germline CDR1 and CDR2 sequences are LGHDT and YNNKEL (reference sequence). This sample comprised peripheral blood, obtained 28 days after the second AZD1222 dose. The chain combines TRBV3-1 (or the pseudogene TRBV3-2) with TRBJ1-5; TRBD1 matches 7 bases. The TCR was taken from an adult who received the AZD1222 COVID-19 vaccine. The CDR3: CASSPRTGRAAQPQHF. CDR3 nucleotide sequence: TGTGCCAGCAGCCCTCGGACAGGACGAGCAGCTCAGCCCCAGCATTTT.